Listed below are T cell receptor beta chains from one sample, sequenced in a study of blood T cell repertoires in COVID-19. TCRdb keeps only in-frame clones here, not all; method: immunoSEQ multiplex PCR. Counted here are about 220,000 clones, about 80% occurring once; the ten biggest clones make up roughly 2.3%. Input material: peripheral blood. Receptors originate from a woman aged 60 to 75 with acute or convalescent COVID-19. The CDR3 runs from the conserved cysteine through the conserved F or W. Each record gives: J gene, V gene, CDR3 protein.

TRBJ2-7	TRBV5-6	CASSLAGQGRLGYEQYF
TRBJ2-7	TRBV27	CASTLRWPSYEQYF
TRBJ1-1	TRBV19	CASSIGPGSTEAFF
TRBJ1-4	TRBV6-5	CASIDRLEEKLFF
TRBJ1-1	TRBV30	CAWSPARSVPEAFF
TRBJ2-5	TRBV3-1/TRBV3-2	CASSQGWLAGGHETQYF
TRBJ2-3	TRBV19	CASTPRDGGPLTQYF
TRBJ2-7	TRBV7-2	CASSLDPLEVLYF
TRBJ2-5	TRBV28	CASGERETQYF
TRBJ2-7	TRBV4-2	CASSLGGGAYEQYF
TRBJ1-3	TRBV6-5	CASSLGRASGNTIYF
TRBJ2-5	TRBV4-2	CASSQDRRFGGTYQDQETQYF
TRBJ2-2	TRBV7-2	CASSVHRDGTGELFF
TRBJ2-1	TRBV5-6	CASSLSGGAREQFF
TRBJ1-6	TRBV10-1	CASSAGEPKSSYNSPLHF
TRBJ1-5	TRBV16	CASSPYPGQGNQPQHF
TRBJ1-2	TRBV3-1/TRBV3-2	CASSPRDSPSGGYTF
TRBJ1-1	TRBV19	CASSLSVRLFLNTEAFF
TRBJ2-1	TRBV3-1/TRBV3-2	CASSPISRGHVDEQFF
TRBJ2-7	TRBV29-1	CSVGQSSYEQYF
TRBJ2-7	TRBV12-3/TRBV12-4	CASGHRDRPEQYF
TRBJ2-7	TRBV29-1	CSAVGQGNYEQYF
TRBJ2-5	TRBV6-2/TRBV6-3	CASSPKRTQYF
TRBJ2-7	TRBV4-2	CASSQSTGTGGFYEQYF
TRBJ1-2	TRBV5-5	CASSLVDFGYGYTF
TRBJ1-1	TRBV10-3	CAISGGPEAFF
TRBJ1-4	TRBV7-2	CASSLGRAQGIGEKLFF
TRBJ1-6	TRBV3-1/TRBV3-2	CASNNRDINSPLHF
TRBJ2-6	TRBV19	CASKAGTTGANVLTF